A selection of T cell receptor beta chains follows, all from one sample in a study of T cell responses to AZD1222 COVID-19 vaccine. Assay: immunoSEQ multiplex PCR; the TCRdb copy retains only in-frame clones and omits some. The sample holds around 100,000 clones, 85% to 90% seen once. Source: peripheral blood, taken on day 0 of AZD1222 vaccination. These receptors were obtained from an adult in good health. The CDR3 runs from the conserved cysteine through the conserved F or W. D genes are given only for firm matches. Clone size, where shown, is once, few, many, or a class for clones that have expanded.

d_call: TRBD2; j_call: TRBJ2-1; clone_size: -; v_call: TRBV7-2; cdr3_aa: CASRGRESSYNEQFF; cdr3_nt: TGTGCCAGCAGGGGGAGGGAGAGCTCCTACAATGAGCAGTTCTTC
d_call: TRBD1; j_call: TRBJ1-2; clone_size: -; v_call: TRBV10-3; cdr3_aa: CAIRKGTGAYGYTF; cdr3_nt: TGTGCCATCAGAAAGGGGACAGGGGCTTATGGCTACACCTTC
d_call: TRBD2; j_call: TRBJ2-7; clone_size: once; v_call: TRBV10-3; cdr3_aa: CAIRTSGSSYEQYF; cdr3_nt: TGTGCCATCAGGACTAGCGGGAGCTCCTACGAGCAGTACTTC
d_call: -; j_call: TRBJ1-1; clone_size: -; v_call: TRBV5-4; cdr3_aa: CASSLWEGRMNTEAFF; cdr3_nt: TGTGCCAGCAGCTTGTGGGAAGGTCGGATGAACACTGAAGCTTTCTTT
d_call: -; j_call: TRBJ1-1; clone_size: -; v_call: TRBV27; cdr3_aa: CASSLVPLSEAFF; cdr3_nt: TGTGCCAGCAGTTTGGTCCCCCTCAGTGAAGCTTTCTTT
d_call: TRBD2; j_call: TRBJ2-2; clone_size: -; v_call: TRBV28; cdr3_aa: CASLTRTSGSRGTGELFF; cdr3_nt: TGTGCCAGCCTCACGCGGACTAGCGGGAGTCGGGGCACCGGGGAGCTGTTTTTT
d_call: TRBD2; j_call: TRBJ2-1; clone_size: -; v_call: TRBV7-2; cdr3_aa: CASSLLAGNEQFF; cdr3_nt: TGTGCCAGCAGCTTACTAGCGGGAAATGAGCAGTTCTTC
d_call: -; j_call: TRBJ2-5; clone_size: -; v_call: TRBV28; cdr3_aa: CASSFQGTETQYF; cdr3_nt: TGTGCCAGCAGTTTTCAGGGTACAGAGACCCAGTACTTC
d_call: -; j_call: TRBJ1-3; clone_size: -; v_call: TRBV7-9; cdr3_aa: CASRGLQDHSGNTIYF; cdr3_nt: TGTGCCAGCAGGGGTCTTCAGGACCACTCTGGAAACACCATATATTTT
d_call: -; j_call: TRBJ2-3; clone_size: -; v_call: TRBV5-1; cdr3_aa: CASSLSGDRTDTQYF; cdr3_nt: TGCGCCAGCAGCTTGTCTGGGGATCGCACAGATACGCAGTATTTT
d_call: TRBD1; j_call: TRBJ2-7; clone_size: -; v_call: TRBV6-5; cdr3_aa: CASSGGTGNAYEQYF; cdr3_nt: TGTGCCAGCAGCGGGGGGACAGGGAACGCCTACGAGCAGTACTTC
d_call: -; j_call: TRBJ1-1; clone_size: -; v_call: TRBV6-6; cdr3_aa: CATFEGRAFF; cdr3_nt: TGTGCCACTTTCGAGGGGAGGGCTTTCTTT
d_call: -; j_call: TRBJ1-2; clone_size: -; v_call: TRBV12-3/TRBV12-4; cdr3_aa: CASSWGIYGYTF; cdr3_nt: TGTGCCAGCAGTTGGGGGATCTATGGCTACACCTTC
d_call: -; j_call: TRBJ1-5; clone_size: -; v_call: TRBV2; cdr3_aa: CASSEAAGAGNQPQHF; cdr3_nt: TGTGCCAGCAGTGAAGCGGCAGGGGCAGGCAATCAGCCCCAGCATTTT
d_call: -; j_call: TRBJ1-3; clone_size: -; v_call: TRBV5-6; cdr3_aa: CASSLPGMGENTIYF; cdr3_nt: TGTGCCAGCAGCTTGCCGGGCATGGGGGAAAACACCATATATTTT
d_call: -; j_call: TRBJ1-3; clone_size: -; v_call: TRBV2; cdr3_aa: CASSDTVFGNTIYF; cdr3_nt: TGTGCCAGCAGTGACACGGTCTTTGGAAACACCATATATTTT
d_call: -; j_call: TRBJ1-1; clone_size: -; v_call: TRBV7-9; cdr3_aa: CASSLVSGGMEAFF; cdr3_nt: TGTGCCAGCAGCTTAGTATCGGGGGGAATGGAAGCTTTCTTT
d_call: -; j_call: TRBJ1-1; clone_size: once; v_call: TRBV19; cdr3_aa: CASTDDRKNTEAFF; cdr3_nt: TGTGCCAGTACCGACGACAGAAAGAACACTGAAGCTTTCTTT
d_call: -; j_call: TRBJ1-3; clone_size: -; v_call: TRBV19; cdr3_aa: CASTDIRAPGKATIYF; cdr3_nt: TGTGCCAGTACTGACATAAGGGCCCCGGGGAAGGCCACCATATATTTT
d_call: -; j_call: TRBJ2-1; clone_size: once; v_call: TRBV28; cdr3_aa: CASTLRGRLGEQFF; cdr3_nt: TGTGCCAGCACCCTCCGGGGACGGCTTGGGGAGCAGTTCTTC